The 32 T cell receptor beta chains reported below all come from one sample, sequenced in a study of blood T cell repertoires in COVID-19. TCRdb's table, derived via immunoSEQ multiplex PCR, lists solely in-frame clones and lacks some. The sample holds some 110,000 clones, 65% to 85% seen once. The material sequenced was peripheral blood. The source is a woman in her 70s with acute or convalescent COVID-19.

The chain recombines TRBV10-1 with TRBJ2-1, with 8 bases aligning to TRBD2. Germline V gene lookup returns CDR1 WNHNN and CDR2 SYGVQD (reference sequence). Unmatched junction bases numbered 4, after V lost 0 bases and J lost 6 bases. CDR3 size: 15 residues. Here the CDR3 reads CASSESPGGTNEQFF. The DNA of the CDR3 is TGCGCCAGCAGTGAGTCCCCGGGGGGGACCAATGAGCAGTTCTTC.

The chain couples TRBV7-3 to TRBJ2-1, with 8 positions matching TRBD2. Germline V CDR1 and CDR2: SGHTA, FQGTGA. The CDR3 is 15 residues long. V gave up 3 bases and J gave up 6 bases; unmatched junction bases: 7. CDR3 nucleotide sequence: TGTGCCAGCAGCTTCCAAGCGGGAGCCTTCAATGAGCAGTTCTTC. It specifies CASSFQAGAFNEQFF.

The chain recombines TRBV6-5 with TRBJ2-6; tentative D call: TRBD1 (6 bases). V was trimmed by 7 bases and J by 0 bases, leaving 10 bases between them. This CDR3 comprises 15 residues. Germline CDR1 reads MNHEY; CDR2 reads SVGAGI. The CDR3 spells CASTGVGSGANVLTF. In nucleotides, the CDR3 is TGTGCCAGCACAGGGGTGGGCTCTGGGGCCAACGTCCTGACTTTC.

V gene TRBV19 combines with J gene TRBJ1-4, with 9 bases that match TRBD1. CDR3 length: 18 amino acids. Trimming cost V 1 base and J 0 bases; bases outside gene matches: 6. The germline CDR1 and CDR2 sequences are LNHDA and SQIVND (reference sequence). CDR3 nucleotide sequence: TGTGCCAGTAGTATAGTGGGACAGGGATATGCAACTAATGAAAAACTGTTTTTT. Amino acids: CASSIVGQGYATNEKLFF.

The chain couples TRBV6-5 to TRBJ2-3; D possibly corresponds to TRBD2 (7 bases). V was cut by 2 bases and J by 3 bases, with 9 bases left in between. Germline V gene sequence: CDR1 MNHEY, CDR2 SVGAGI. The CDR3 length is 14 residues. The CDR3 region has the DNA TGTGCCAGCAGTTACGGGGGGGCAACAGATACGCAGTATTTT. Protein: CASSYGGATDTQYF.

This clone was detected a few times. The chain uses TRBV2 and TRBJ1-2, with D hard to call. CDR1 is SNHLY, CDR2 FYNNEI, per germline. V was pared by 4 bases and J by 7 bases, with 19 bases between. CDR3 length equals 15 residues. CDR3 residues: CASSARVQSFRGYTF. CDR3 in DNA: TGTGCCAGCAGTGCGCGGGTCCAGAGTTTTCGTGGCTACACCTTC.

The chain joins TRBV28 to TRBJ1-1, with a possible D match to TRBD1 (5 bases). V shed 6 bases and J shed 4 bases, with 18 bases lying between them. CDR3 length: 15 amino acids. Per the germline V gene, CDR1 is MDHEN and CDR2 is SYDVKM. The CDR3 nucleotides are TGTGCCAGCAGCCCTCCTCAGGGTTCGGGCACTGAAGCTTTCTTT. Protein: CASSPPQGSGTEAFF.

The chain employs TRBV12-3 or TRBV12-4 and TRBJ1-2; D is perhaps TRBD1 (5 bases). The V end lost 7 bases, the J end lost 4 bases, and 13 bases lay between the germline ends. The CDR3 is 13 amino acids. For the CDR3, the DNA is TGTGCCAGCACGACGGCAGGGATCTATGGCTACACCTTC. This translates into CASTTAGIYGYTF.

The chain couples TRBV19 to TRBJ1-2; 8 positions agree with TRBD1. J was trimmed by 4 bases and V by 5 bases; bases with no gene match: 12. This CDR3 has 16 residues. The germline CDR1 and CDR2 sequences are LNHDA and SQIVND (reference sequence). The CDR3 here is CASSPGQGGVGYGYTF. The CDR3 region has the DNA TGTGCCAGTAGTCCTGGACAGGGAGGGGTGGGCTATGGCTACACCTTC. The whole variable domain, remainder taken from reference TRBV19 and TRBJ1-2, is DGGITQSPKYLFRKEGQNVTLSCEQNLNHDAMYWYRQDPGQGLRLIYYSQIVNDFQKGDIAEGYSVSREKKESFPLTVTSAQKNPTAFYLCASSPGQGGVGYGYTFGSGTRLTVV.

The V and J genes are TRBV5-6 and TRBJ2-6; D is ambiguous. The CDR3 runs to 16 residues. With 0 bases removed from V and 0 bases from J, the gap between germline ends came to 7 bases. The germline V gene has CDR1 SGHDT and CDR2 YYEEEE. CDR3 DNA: TGTGCCAGCAGCTTGGGCGATTTCTCTGGGGCCAACGTCCTGACTTTC. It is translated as CASSLGDFSGANVLTF. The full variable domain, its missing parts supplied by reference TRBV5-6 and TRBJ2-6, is DAGVTQSPTHLIKTRGQQVTLRCSPKSGHDTVSWYQQALGQGPQFIFQYYEEEERQRGNFPDRFSGHQFPNYSSELNVNALLLGDSALYLCASSLGDFSGANVLTFGAGSRLTVL.

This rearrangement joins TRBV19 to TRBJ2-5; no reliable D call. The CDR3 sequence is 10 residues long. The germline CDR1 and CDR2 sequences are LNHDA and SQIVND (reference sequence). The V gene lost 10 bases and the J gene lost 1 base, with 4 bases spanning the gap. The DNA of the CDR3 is TGTGCCACCTCCCAAGAGACCCAGTACTTC. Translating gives CATSQETQYF.

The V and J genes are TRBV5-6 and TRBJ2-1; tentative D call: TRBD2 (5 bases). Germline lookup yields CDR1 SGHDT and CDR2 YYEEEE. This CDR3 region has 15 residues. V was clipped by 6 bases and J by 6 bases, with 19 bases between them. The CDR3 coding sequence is TGTGCCAGCACCCCGGGAAACTTCCTAGTCAATGAGCAGTTCTTC. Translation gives CASTPGNFLVNEQFF.

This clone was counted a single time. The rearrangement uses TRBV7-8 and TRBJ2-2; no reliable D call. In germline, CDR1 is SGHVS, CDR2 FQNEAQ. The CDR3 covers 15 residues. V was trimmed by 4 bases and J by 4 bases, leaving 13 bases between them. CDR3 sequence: CASSSDTDRTGELFF. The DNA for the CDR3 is TGTGCCAGCAGCTCCGACACAGACCGCACCGGGGAGCTGTTTTTT.

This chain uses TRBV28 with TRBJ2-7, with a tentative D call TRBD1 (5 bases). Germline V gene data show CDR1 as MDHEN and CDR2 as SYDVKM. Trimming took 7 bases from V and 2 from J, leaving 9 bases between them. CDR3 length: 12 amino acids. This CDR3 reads CASNSGTYEQYF. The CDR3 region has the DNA TGTGCCAGCAATTCAGGGACCTACGAGCAGTACTTC.

The CDR3 sequence is CASSQGQVNSPLHF. The CDR3 DNA follows: TGTGCCAGCAGCCAAGGGCAGGTTAATTCACCCCTCCACTTT. The V gene is TRBV4-2, the J gene TRBJ1-6; D is unclear. CDR1 is LGHNA, CDR2 YNFKEQ, per germline. The length of the CDR3 is 14 residues. V lost 1 base to trimming and J lost 6 bases, with 7 bases between them.

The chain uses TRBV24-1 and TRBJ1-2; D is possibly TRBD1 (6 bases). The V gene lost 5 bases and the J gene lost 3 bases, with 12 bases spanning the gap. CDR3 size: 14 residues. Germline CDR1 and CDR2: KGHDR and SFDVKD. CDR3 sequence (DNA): TGTGCCACCAGTGGCCAGGGGCAGGACTATGGCTACACCTTC. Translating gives CATSGQGQDYGYTF.

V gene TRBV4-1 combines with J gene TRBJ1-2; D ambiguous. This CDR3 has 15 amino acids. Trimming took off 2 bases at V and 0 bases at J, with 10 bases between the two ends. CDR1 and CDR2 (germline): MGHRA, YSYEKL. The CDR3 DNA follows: TGCGCCAGCAGCCAATCGCAGGATTCTAACTATGGCTACACCTTC. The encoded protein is CASSQSQDSNYGYTF.

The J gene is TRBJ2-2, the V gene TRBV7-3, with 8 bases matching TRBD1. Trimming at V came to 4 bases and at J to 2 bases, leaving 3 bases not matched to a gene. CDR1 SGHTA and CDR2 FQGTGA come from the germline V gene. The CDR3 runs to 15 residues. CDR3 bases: TGTGCCAGCAGCTCCGGGACAGGAAACACCGGGGAGCTGTTTTTT. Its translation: CASSSGTGNTGELFF. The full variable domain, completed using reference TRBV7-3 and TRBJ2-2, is GAGVSQTPSNKVTEKGKYVELRCDPISGHTALYWYRQSLGQGPEFLIYFQGTGAADDSGLPNDRFFAVRPEGSVSTLKIQRTERGDSAVYLCASSSGTGNTGELFFGEGSRLTVL.

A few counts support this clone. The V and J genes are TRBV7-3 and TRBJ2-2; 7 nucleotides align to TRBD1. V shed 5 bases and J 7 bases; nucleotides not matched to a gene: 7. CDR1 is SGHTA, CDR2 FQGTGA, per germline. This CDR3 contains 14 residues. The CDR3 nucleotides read TGTGCCAGCAGCGCGCGGACAGGTCACGGGGAGCTGTTTTTT. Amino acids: CASSARTGHGELFF.

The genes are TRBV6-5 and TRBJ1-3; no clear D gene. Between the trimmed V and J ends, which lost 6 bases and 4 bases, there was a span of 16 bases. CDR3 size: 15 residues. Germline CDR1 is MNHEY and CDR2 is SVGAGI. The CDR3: CASRRDNTRGNTIYF. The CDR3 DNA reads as TGTGCCAGCAGAAGAGACAATACCCGGGGAAACACCATATATTTT.

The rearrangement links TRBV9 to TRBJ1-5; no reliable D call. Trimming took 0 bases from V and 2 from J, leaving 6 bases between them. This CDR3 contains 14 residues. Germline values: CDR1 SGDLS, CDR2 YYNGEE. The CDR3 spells CASSVGLGNQPQHF. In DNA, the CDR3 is TGTGCCAGCAGCGTAGGCTTAGGCAATCAGCCCCAGCATTTT.

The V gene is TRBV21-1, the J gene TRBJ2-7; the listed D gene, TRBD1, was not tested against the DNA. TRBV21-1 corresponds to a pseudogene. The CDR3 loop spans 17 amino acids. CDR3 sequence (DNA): TGTGCCAGCAGCAAAGGGCTGGGGACAGGGGGTAGGGGCGAGCAGTACTTC. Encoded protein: CASSKGLGTGGRGEQYF.

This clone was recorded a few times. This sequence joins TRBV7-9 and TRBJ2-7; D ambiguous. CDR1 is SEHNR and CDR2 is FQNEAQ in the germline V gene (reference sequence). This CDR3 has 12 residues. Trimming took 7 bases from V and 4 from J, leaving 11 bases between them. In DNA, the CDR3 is TGTGCCAGCACCACCGACACTTACGAGCAGTACTTC. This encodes CASTTDTYEQYF.

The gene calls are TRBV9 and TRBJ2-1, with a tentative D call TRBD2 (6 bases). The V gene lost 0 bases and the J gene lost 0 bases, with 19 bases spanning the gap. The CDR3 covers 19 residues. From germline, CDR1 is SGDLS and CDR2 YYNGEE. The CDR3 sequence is CASSVGSVWGTFSYNEQFF. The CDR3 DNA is TGTGCCAGCAGCGTAGGGTCCGTGTGGGGGACTTTCTCCTACAATGAGCAGTTCTTC.

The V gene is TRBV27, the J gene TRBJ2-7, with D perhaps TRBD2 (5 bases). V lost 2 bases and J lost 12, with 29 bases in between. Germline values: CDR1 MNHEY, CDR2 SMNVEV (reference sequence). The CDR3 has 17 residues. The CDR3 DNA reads TGTGCCAGCAGTTTAGAACCAAGGAACGAGACTATCTACGTCGGGTACTTC. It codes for CASSLEPRNETIYVGYF.

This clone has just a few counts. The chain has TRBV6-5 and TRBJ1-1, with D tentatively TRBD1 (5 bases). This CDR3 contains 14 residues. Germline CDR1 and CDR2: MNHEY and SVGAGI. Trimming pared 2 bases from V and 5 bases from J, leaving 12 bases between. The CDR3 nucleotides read TGTGCCAGCAGTTACGCAGGGCAGTCTACTGAAGCTTTCTTT. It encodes CASSYAGQSTEAFF.

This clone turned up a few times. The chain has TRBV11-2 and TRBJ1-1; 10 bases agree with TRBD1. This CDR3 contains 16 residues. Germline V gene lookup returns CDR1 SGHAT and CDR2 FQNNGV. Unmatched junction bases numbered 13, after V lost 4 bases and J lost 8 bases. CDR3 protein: CASSSWYGQGDTEAFF. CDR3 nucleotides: TGTGCCAGCAGCTCCTGGTACGGACAGGGGGATACGGAAGCTTTCTTT.

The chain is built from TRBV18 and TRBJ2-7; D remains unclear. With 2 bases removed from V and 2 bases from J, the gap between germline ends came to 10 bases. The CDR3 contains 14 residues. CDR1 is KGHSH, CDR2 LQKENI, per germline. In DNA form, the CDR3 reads TGTGCCAGCTCACCAGCGAGTCCCCCCTACGAGCAGTACTTC. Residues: CASSPASPPYEQYF.

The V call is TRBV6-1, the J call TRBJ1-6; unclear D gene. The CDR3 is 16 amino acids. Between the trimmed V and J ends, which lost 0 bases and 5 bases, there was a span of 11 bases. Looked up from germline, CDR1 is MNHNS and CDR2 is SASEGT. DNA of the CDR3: TGTGCCAGCAGTGAAGCGCTTCGAGAGGATAATTCACCCCTCCACTTT. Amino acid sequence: CASSEALREDNSPLHF.

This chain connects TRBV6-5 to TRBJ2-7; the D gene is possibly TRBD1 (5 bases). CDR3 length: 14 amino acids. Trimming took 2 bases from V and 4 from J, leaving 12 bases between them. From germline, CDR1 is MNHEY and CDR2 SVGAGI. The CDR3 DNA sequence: TGTGCCAGCAGTTACCAGGGTCTAGAGTACGAGCAGTACTTC. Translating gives CASSYQGLEYEQYF.

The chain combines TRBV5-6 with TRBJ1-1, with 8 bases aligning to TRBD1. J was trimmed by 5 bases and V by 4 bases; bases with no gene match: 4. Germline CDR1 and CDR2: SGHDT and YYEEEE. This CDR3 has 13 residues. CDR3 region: CASSLDRGTEAFF. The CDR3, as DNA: TGTGCCAGCAGCCTCGACAGGGGTACTGAAGCTTTCTTT. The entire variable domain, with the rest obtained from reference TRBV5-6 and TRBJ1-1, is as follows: DAGVTQSPTHLIKTRGQQVTLRCSPKSGHDTVSWYQQALGQGPQFIFQYYEEEERQRGNFPDRFSGHQFPNYSSELNVNALLLGDSALYLCASSLDRGTEAFFGQGTRLTVV.

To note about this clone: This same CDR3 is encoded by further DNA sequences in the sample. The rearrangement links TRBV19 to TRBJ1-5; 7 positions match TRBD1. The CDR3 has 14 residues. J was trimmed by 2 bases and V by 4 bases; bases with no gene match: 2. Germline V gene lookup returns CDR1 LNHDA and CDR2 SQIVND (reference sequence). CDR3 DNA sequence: TGTGCCAGTAGTACTACAGGGGGCAATCAGCCCCAGCATTTT. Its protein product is CASSTTGGNQPQHF.